Listed here are 23 T cell receptor beta chains from one sample, sequenced in a study of shared clonotypes between healthy human individuals. The method was immunoSEQ multiplex PCR; TCRdb's version includes in-frame clones alone and lacks a portion of them. Among hundreds of thousands of clones listed, over 65% were seen once. Sequencing was carried out using memory CD4+ T cells sorted from blood. As to subset: CD45RA-negative fraction. All receptors come from a woman in her thirties in good health.

The genes are TRBV19 and TRBJ1-4, with D maybe TRBD1 (5 bases). The V end lost 3 bases, the J end lost 7 bases, and 21 bases lay between the germline ends. The CDR3 spans 17 residues. Germline V gives CDR1 LNHDA, CDR2 SQIVND (reference sequence). The CDR3 protein is CASSIRMQSGGFEKLFF. Here the CDR3 DNA reads TGTGCCAGTAGTATTCGAATGCAGTCCGGGGGATTTGAAAAACTGTTTTTT.

The chain carries TRBV5-1 and TRBJ2-7; 13 bases map to TRBD2. The ends lost 4 bases at V and 6 bases at J; junction bases unmatched: 7. The germline V gene has CDR1 SGHRS and CDR2 YFSETQ. The length of the CDR3 is 15 residues. Written as DNA, the CDR3 is TGCGCCAGCAGCCTCGGGACTAGCGGGACGGGCGAGCAGTACTTC. Its protein product is CASSLGTSGTGEQYF.

V gene TRBV10-1 combines with J gene TRBJ1-2; TRBD1 might be the D (5 bases). The CDR3 extends over 13 amino acids. The germline V gene has CDR1 WNHNN and CDR2 SYGVQD (reference sequence). The V end was cut by 5 bases, the J end by 6 bases, with 13 bases between. CDR3 in amino acids: CASSSGAPNGYTF. In DNA form, the CDR3 reads TGCGCCAGCAGTTCCGGGGCCCCCAATGGCTACACCTTC.

Of note for this clone: Distinct nucleotide sequences in the sample also encode this CDR3. J is TRBJ2-7 and V is TRBV19; the D is unclear. Looked up from germline, CDR1 is LNHDA and CDR2 is SQIVND (reference sequence). The CDR3 is 12 amino acids. The V gene lost 3 bases and the J gene lost 4 bases, with 7 bases spanning the gap. The CDR3 sequence is CASSIPGYEQYF. The CDR3 DNA follows: TGTGCCAGTAGTATCCCTGGGTACGAGCAGTACTTC.

This clone turned up a few times. The CDR3 here is CASVEGGGQPQHF. CDR3 sequence (DNA): TGTGCCAGCGTAGAGGGCGGGGGTCAGCCCCAGCATTTT. V is TRBV28 and J is TRBJ1-5; D is possibly TRBD1 (5 bases). The germline V gene has CDR1 MDHEN and CDR2 SYDVKM. V lost 8 bases and J lost 6, with 14 bases in between. This CDR3 spans 13 amino acids.

This clone was seen only once. The J gene is TRBJ1-3, the V gene TRBV7-9; TRBD1 aligns across 7 bases. The ends lost 5 bases at V and 0 bases at J; junction bases unmatched: 7. Germline V gene data show CDR1 as SEHNR and CDR2 as FQNEAQ (reference sequence). CDR3 size: 16 residues. The CDR3 DNA reads as TGTGCCAGCAGCAACGGACAGGTACTCTCTGGAAACACCATATATTTT. This translates into CASSNGQVLSGNTIYF.

The genes are TRBV7-2 and TRBJ2-7; D might be TRBD1 or TRBD2, each matching 7 bases. The CDR3 loop spans 17 amino acids. V was shortened by 2 bases and J by 1 base, with 18 bases between the two germline ends. Germline V lookup: CDR1 SGHTA, CDR2 FQGNSA. The CDR3 bases are TGTGCCAGCAGCTTAATTGGGAGGGGGCTTGAATCCTACGAGCAGTACTTC. It translates to CASSLIGRGLESYEQYF.

In its sample, this clone was seen many times. Other DNA sequences of this sample code for an identical CDR3. V is TRBV14 and J is TRBJ1-1, with D possibly matching TRBD1 (5 bases). Looked up from germline, CDR1 is SGHDN and CDR2 is FVKESK. V shed 1 base and J shed 0 bases, with 6 bases lying between them. The CDR3 is 14 amino acids. The CDR3, as DNA: TGTGCCAGCAGCCAAGCAGGGATGAACACTGAAGCTTTCTTT. Protein: CASSQAGMNTEAFF.

The chain combines TRBV10-3 with TRBJ2-5; maybe TRBD1 (5 bases). CDR1 and CDR2 (germline): ENHRY, SYGVKD. This CDR3 spans 13 amino acids. V was pared by 6 bases and J by 3 bases, with 11 bases between. The CDR3: CAIRLRVEETQYF. The DNA of the CDR3 is TGTGCCATCAGGCTCAGGGTGGAAGAGACCCAGTACTTC.

This chain uses TRBV6-1 with TRBJ1-5; D might be TRBD1 (5 bases). CDR1 is MNHNS and CDR2 is SASEGT in the germline V gene. CDR3 size: 15 residues. V lost 0 bases to trimming and J lost 5 bases, with 11 bases between them. CDR3 region: CASSEAASGHQPQHF. The CDR3 DNA is TGTGCCAGCAGTGAAGCCGCGTCGGGGCATCAGCCCCAGCATTTT.

This clone was detected only a few times. V is TRBV2 and J is TRBJ1-2; D remains ambiguous. The CDR3 length is 12 residues. The V and J ends lost 6 bases and 8 bases respectively, with 13 bases between them. In germline, CDR1 is SNHLY, CDR2 FYNNEI. The DNA for the CDR3 is TGTGCCAGCAGGGGAGAAGGACTAGGCTACACCTTC. Its protein product is CASRGEGLGYTF.

This chain uses TRBV6-6 with TRBJ1-1; D unresolved. This CDR3 is 12 amino acids long. Germline assignment: CDR1 MNHNY and CDR2 SVGAGI (reference sequence). V was pared by 5 bases and J by 5 bases, with 9 bases between. CDR3 sequence (DNA): TGTGCCAGCAGTGGTACGTTAACTGAAGCTTTCTTT. Translating it yields CASSGTLTEAFF.

This sequence joins TRBV6-1 and TRBJ1-2, with TRBD1 matching 9 bases. J lost 0 bases, V lost 6 bases, and 5 bases had no gene match. The CDR3 spans 15 residues. Germline V lookup: CDR1 MNHNS, CDR2 SASEGT. The CDR3 reads CASSEQGAANYGYTF. The CDR3 DNA reads TGTGCCAGCAGCGAACAGGGGGCGGCTAACTATGGCTACACCTTC.

This clone is a singleton in its sample. The J gene is TRBJ2-7, the V gene TRBV4-1; D ambiguous. Germline values: CDR1 MGHRA, CDR2 YSYEKL. The ends were cut back, 2 bases at V and 0 bases at J, with 14 bases in the middle. The CDR3 is 16 amino acids. The CDR3, as DNA: TGCGCCAGCAGCCAACCGCTAAGTTTGGGCTCCTACGAGCAGTACTTC. This translates into CASSQPLSLGSYEQYF.

V is TRBV9 and J is TRBJ2-1; D is perhaps TRBD1 (6 bases). The CDR3 sequence is 13 residues long. CDR1 and CDR2 (germline): SGDLS, YYNGEE. Trimming stripped 3 bases from V and 6 bases from J, with 10 bases between. The CDR3 spells CASSETGLNEQFF. CDR3 DNA: TGTGCCAGCAGCGAGACAGGTCTCAATGAGCAGTTCTTC.

This clone was seen a few times. The rearrangement uses TRBV28 and TRBJ2-1, with 14 positions matching TRBD2. The ends lost 6 bases at V and 7 bases at J; junction bases unmatched: 8. The V gene's germline CDR1 is MDHEN and CDR2 SYDVKM. This CDR3 region has 16 residues. CDR3 residues: CASRGATSGRDNEQFF. DNA of the CDR3: TGTGCCAGCAGGGGGGCGACTAGCGGGAGGGATAATGAGCAGTTCTTC.

This chain connects TRBV5-1 to TRBJ2-2; D uncertain. The CDR3 is made up of 14 amino acids. Germline V gene sequence: CDR1 SGHRS, CDR2 YFSETQ. V lost 0 bases and J 5 bases, leaving 8 bases between the germline ends. The CDR3: CASSLGYFTGELFF. CDR3 in DNA: TGCGCCAGCAGCTTGGGGTATTTTACCGGGGAGCTGTTTTTT.

This chain uses TRBV15 with TRBJ2-2, with 10 bases that match TRBD2. Germline V gene lookup returns CDR1 LNHNV and CDR2 YYDKDF (reference sequence). Trimming at V came to 8 bases and at J to 5 bases, leaving 8 bases not matched to a gene. The CDR3 has 15 amino acids. DNA for the CDR3: TGTGCCACCTCTAGCGGGGGCATGGGTACCGGGGAGCTGTTTTTT. It is translated as CATSSGGMGTGELFF.

The J gene is TRBJ2-5, the V gene TRBV6-5; D assignment may be TRBD1 or TRBD2 (6 bases each). The germline V gene encodes CDR1 MNHEY and CDR2 SVGAGI. CDR3 length: 15 residues. The ends were cut back, 6 bases at V and 11 bases at J, with 25 bases in the middle. The CDR3 loop is CASRNPGALLREQYF. The CDR3 coding sequence is TGTGCCAGCAGAAATCCGGGGGCTTTGCTGAGGGAGCAGTACTTC.

This sequence joins TRBV7-2 and TRBJ2-2; 8 positions match TRBD2. Losses at the gene ends were 1 base for V and 5 bases for J; bases not matched to a gene: 6. Germline CDR1 SGHTA, CDR2 FQGNSA. There are 16 residues in the CDR3. CDR3 sequence (DNA): TGTGCCAGCAGCTTAGACGGGAGGGCCATGACCGGGGAGCTGTTTTTT. Encoded protein: CASSLDGRAMTGELFF.

The rearrangement uses TRBV27 and TRBJ2-6; 10 bases agree with TRBD1. The CDR3 runs to 17 residues. Germline V gene lookup returns CDR1 MNHEY and CDR2 SMNVEV (reference sequence). J gave up 4 bases and V 2 bases, and 5 bases lay outside the gene matches. CDR3 coding DNA: TGTGCCAGCAGTTTAATGGGACAGGGGATGGGGGCCAACGTCCTGACTTTC. It yields the protein CASSLMGQGMGANVLTF.

V usage is TRBV18 and J usage is TRBJ2-7; 8 bases are a match to TRBD2. Trimming took 8 bases from V and 0 from J; bases not matched to a gene: 6. The CDR3 sequence is 14 residues long. CDR1 and CDR2 from the germline V gene are KGHSH and LQKENI. The CDR3 DNA reads TGTGCCAGCCGGAGCGGGAGCCCCTCCTACGAGCAGTACTTC. Translated, it gives CASRSGSPSYEQYF.

Notes on this clone: A read error may produce the germline difference seen at one junction end. The J gene is TRBJ2-7, the V gene TRBV2, with D perhaps given as TRBD1 or TRBD2 (5 bases each). Germline assignment: CDR1 SNHLY and CDR2 FYNNEI. The CDR3 runs 17 residues. The CDR3 DNA is TGTGCCAGCAGGAGTACCTACCTTGCGTTGGACCGGGACCAGGAGGACTTC. Translating it yields CASRSTYLALDRDQEDF.